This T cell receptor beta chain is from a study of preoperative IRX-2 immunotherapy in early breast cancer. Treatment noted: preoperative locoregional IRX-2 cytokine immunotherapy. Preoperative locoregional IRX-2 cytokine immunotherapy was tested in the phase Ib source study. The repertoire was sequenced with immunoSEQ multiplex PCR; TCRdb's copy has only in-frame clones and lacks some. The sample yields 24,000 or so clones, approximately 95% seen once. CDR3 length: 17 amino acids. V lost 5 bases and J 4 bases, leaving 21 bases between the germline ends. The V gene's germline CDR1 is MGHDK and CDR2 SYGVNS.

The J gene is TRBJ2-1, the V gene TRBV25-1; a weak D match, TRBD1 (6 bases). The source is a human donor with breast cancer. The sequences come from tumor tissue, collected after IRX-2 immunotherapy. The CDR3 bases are TGTGCCAGCAGTCCCATTCATCAGGGGCCATTTTACAATGAGCAGTTCTTC. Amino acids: CASSPIHQGPFYNEQFF.